A single sample gave rise to the 19 T cell receptor beta chains below, sequenced in a study of blood T cell repertoires in COVID-19 (dated by TCRdb to about 2020). The library was built by means of the immunoSEQ multiplex PCR assay. This is the immuneACCESS table as TCRdb keeps it, with only in-frame sequences that have V and J called. A part of the clones is gone; compared with another copy, unresolved V genes explain less than half, and the rest is unexplained. This sample is represented by 88,000 or so clones; less than 90% of them were singletons. The ten most abundant clones make up roughly 7.2% of the sample. The material sequenced was peripheral blood. The receptors were gathered from a man aged 60-69 years with acute or convalescent COVID-19.

The genes are TRBV7-6 and TRBJ1-4; tentative D call: TRBD1 (5 bases). V lost 1 base and J lost 7, with 13 bases in between. Germline V gene sequence: CDR1 SGHVS, CDR2 FNYEAQ. CDR3 size: 15 residues. The CDR3 DNA sequence: TGTGCCAGCAGCTTAGGTGGAGGGGTGGGTGAAAAACTGTTTTTT. Residues: CASSLGGGVGEKLFF.

V and J are TRBV20-1 and TRBJ2-7; possible D gene TRBD2, 6 bases. The CDR3 consists of 14 residues. Germline values: CDR1 DFQATT, CDR2 SNEGSKA (reference sequence). Trimming took 3 bases from V and 4 from J, leaving 16 bases between them. CDR3 amino acids: CSASAGFREYEQYF. Here the CDR3 DNA reads TGCAGTGCTAGTGCGGGATTCCGGGAGTACGAGCAGTACTTC.

The chain recombines TRBV2 with TRBJ1-4; possible D gene TRBD1, 5 bases. Germline V lookup: CDR1 SNHLY, CDR2 FYNNEI. This CDR3 contains 14 residues. The V end lost 6 bases, the J end lost 0 bases, and 8 bases lay between the germline ends. CDR3 nucleotides: TGTGCCAGCAGAGCACAGGCAACTAATGAAAAACTGTTTTTT. Translation: CASRAQATNEKLFF.

This chain uses TRBV15 with TRBJ2-3; the match to TRBD2 covers 9 bases. The CDR3 length is 15 residues. CDR1 is LNHNV and CDR2 is YYDKDF in the germline V gene (reference sequence). V was pared by 5 bases and J by 2 bases, with 5 bases of the junction left unmatched. CDR3 residues: CATSGGLAYTDTQYF. The CDR3 DNA reads as TGTGCCACCAGCGGGGGACTAGCTTACACAGATACGCAGTATTTT.

The chain employs TRBV6-1 and TRBJ2-7; 10 nucleotides match TRBD1. The V and J ends lost 0 bases and 3 bases, in that order; junction bases with no gene match: 2. Germline CDR1 and CDR2: MNHNS and SASEGT. CDR3 length: 15 residues. The CDR3: CASSEAGQGIYEQYF. The CDR3 DNA follows: TGTGCCAGCAGTGAAGCGGGACAGGGGATCTACGAGCAGTACTTC.

The rearrangement uses TRBV7-2 and TRBJ2-1, with 11 bases aligning to TRBD1. The CDR3 sequence is 15 residues long. The trim removed 4 bases at V and 7 bases at J, leaving 6 bases unmatched. Germline CDR1 is SGHTA and CDR2 is FQGNSA. The CDR3 sequence: CASSSRTGGGNEQFF. The CDR3 DNA reads as TGTGCCAGCAGCTCGCGGACAGGGGGCGGGAATGAGCAGTTCTTC.

V is TRBV27 and J is TRBJ2-5; 14 bases line up with TRBD2. With 9 bases clipped from V and 5 bases from J, the junction kept 2 bases outside the gene matches. The CDR3 has 13 amino acids. The germline gives CDR1 MNHEY, CDR2 SMNVEV (reference sequence). CDR3 sequence reads: CASRLAGGETQYF. In DNA, the CDR3 is TGTGCCAGTAGACTAGCGGGGGGGGAGACCCAGTACTTC.

The V call is TRBV5-1, the J call TRBJ1-1; D call uncertain. Looked up from germline, CDR1 is SGHRS and CDR2 is YFSETQ. This CDR3 is 12 amino acids long. V was pared by 3 bases and J by 4 bases, with 7 bases between. This CDR3 is CASSSPGTEAFF. The CDR3 DNA reads TGCGCCAGCAGCTCGCCCGGCACTGAAGCTTTCTTT.

This clone showed up just once. The V and J genes are TRBV10-3 and TRBJ1-1, with D maybe TRBD1 (5 bases). The CDR3 extends over 14 amino acids. With 3 bases removed from V and 7 bases from J, the gap between germline ends came to 15 bases. Germline V gives CDR1 ENHRY, CDR2 SYGVKD. DNA of the CDR3: TGTGCCATCAGTGATGGTACAGGACGCCTTGAAGCTTTCTTT. Its translation: CAISDGTGRLEAFF.

A few counts support this clone. V and J are TRBV6-5 and TRBJ2-7, with 9 nucleotides matching TRBD1. The junction had 5 bases not matched to a gene; V was cut back by 6 bases and J by 5 bases. The CDR3 has 13 residues. Germline V CDR1 and CDR2: MNHEY, SVGAGI. Written as DNA, the CDR3 is TGTGCCAGCAGCACAGACAGGGGGGACGAGCAGTACTTC. Translation gives CASSTDRGDEQYF.

V usage is TRBV10-3 and J usage is TRBJ1-5; tentatively, D is TRBD1 (5 bases). The length of the CDR3 is 15 residues. V lost 7 bases, J lost 5 bases, and 18 bases lay in between. Germline values: CDR1 ENHRY, CDR2 SYGVKD. The CDR3, as DNA: TGTGCCATCACCAACGGGTCCAGGGTAGATCAGCCCCAGCATTTT. The encoded protein is CAITNGSRVDQPQHF.

The rearrangement links TRBV5-6 to TRBJ1-1; 7 bases are shared with TRBD1. The CDR3 extends over 16 amino acids. In germline, CDR1 is SGHDT, CDR2 YYEEEE. J was trimmed by 2 bases and V by 5 bases; bases with no gene match: 12. CDR3 loop: CASSRDIGTVNTEAFF. CDR3 in DNA: TGTGCCAGCAGTCGTGATATCGGGACAGTAAACACTGAAGCTTTCTTT.

The chain links TRBV5-1 to TRBJ2-1, with D possibly TRBD1 on 6 matching bases. Germline loops: CDR1 SGHRS, CDR2 YFSETQ. V was trimmed by 6 bases and J by 6 bases, leaving 16 bases between them. The CDR3 length is 14 residues. The CDR3 nucleotides are TGCGCCAGCACCTCAGGGGTTCCCCCCAATGAGCAGTTCTTC. As protein: CASTSGVPPNEQFF.

DNA for the CDR3: TGTGCCAGCTCACCACCGTGGGCCTCTGACCATGGCTACACCTTC. Protein sequence: CASSPPWASDHGYTF. The chain recombines TRBV18 with TRBJ1-2, with D unresolved. The CDR3 length is 15 residues. Trimming pared 0 bases from V and 6 bases from J, leaving 14 bases between. CDR1 KGHSH and CDR2 LQKENI come from the germline V gene. Variable domain in full (rest from reference TRBV18 and TRBJ1-2): NAGVMQNPRHLVRRRGQEARLRCSPMKGHSHVYWYRQLPEEGLKFMVYLQKENIIDESGMPKERFSAEFPKEGPSILRIQQVVRGDSAAYFCASSPPWASDHGYTFGSGTRLTVV.

The rearrangement uses TRBV6-6 and TRBJ1-5; D gene ambiguous. V lost 6 bases, J lost 3 bases, and 12 bases lay in between. The CDR3 has 14 residues. Germline V gene lookup returns CDR1 MNHNY and CDR2 SVGAGI (reference sequence). CDR3 residues: CASSRGGINQPQHF. Written as DNA, the CDR3 is TGTGCCAGCAGCAGAGGAGGGATCAATCAGCCCCAGCATTTT.

The gene calls are TRBV6-5 and TRBJ2-7; 8 bases fit TRBD2. The V gene's germline CDR1 is MNHEY and CDR2 SVGAGI. The CDR3 runs to 14 residues. The V and J ends lost 6 bases and 5 bases, in that order; junction bases with no gene match: 9. CDR3 sequence reads: CASRKGLASNEQYF. The DNA for the CDR3 is TGTGCCAGCAGGAAAGGACTAGCATCCAACGAGCAGTACTTC.

V is TRBV6-5 and J is TRBJ1-2; D gene ambiguous. The CDR3 extends over 14 amino acids. The germline V gene has CDR1 MNHEY and CDR2 SVGAGI. Trimming shortened V by 1 base and J by 0 bases, and 6 bases separated the two germline ends. CDR3 residues: CASSYFPSNYGYTF. CDR3 nucleotide sequence: TGTGCCAGCAGTTACTTTCCCTCTAACTATGGCTACACCTTC.

The chain uses TRBV6-2 or TRBV6-3 and TRBJ1-4, with D possibly being TRBD1 (5 bases). The CDR3 length is 18 residues. The V and J ends lost 5 bases and 2 bases respectively, with 21 bases between them. Germline-derived CDR1 and CDR2 are MNHEY and SVGEGT. The CDR3 loop is CASSPPSPGRSTNEKLFF. CDR3 DNA: TGTGCCAGCAGTCCCCCCTCTCCAGGGAGGAGCACTAATGAAAAACTGTTTTTT.

This chain joins TRBV30 and TRBJ2-7, with TRBD2 identical over 12 bases. The CDR3 consists of 16 residues. CDR1 GTSNPN and CDR2 SVGIG come from the germline V gene (reference sequence). Trimming took 3 bases from V and 0 from J; bases not matched to a gene: 6. This chain's CDR3 is CAWRPGLAGISYEQYF. Here the CDR3 DNA reads TGTGCCTGGAGGCCCGGACTAGCGGGAATCTCCTACGAGCAGTACTTC.